The clone carrying this TCR beta chain was seen only once. Its antigen remains unknown. Assay used: immunoSEQ multiplex PCR; TCRdb lists only in-frame clones, some missing. The data contain about 1 million clones, about three quarters of them singletons. CDR3 size: 14 residues. The trim removed 3 bases at V and 7 bases at J, leaving 9 bases unmatched. The germline V gene has CDR1 SGDLS and CDR2 YYNGEE. This specimen belongs to a study of shared clonotypes between healthy human individuals. Findings and caveats of the study: Researchers sampled only blood; tissue repertoires likely differ. On the whole, naive subsets had larger estimated richness than memory subsets had. What limited the represented genetic and exposure-history diversity was the small number of donors.

This chain joins TRBV9 and TRBJ1-2; TRBD1 aligns across 7 bases. Source material: memory CD4+ T cells sorted from blood. The subset is: CD45RA-negative fraction. This TCR derives from a young man in good health. The CDR3 DNA reads TGTGCCAGCAGCGCTCCCGGACAGGTGTTTGGCTACACCTTC. Its translation is CASSAPGQVFGYTF.